These 14 T cell receptor beta chains came from one sample sequenced in a study of T cell repertoires in cytomegalovirus infection. TCRdb re-analysed the reads in MiXCR, keeping a single row per CDR3 protein. The table has a few hundred thousand distinct CDR3 sequences, about 17% seen once; the top ten hold about 12%. The sequenced sample consisted of PBMCs. These receptors all come from a human donor in good health (CMV status not recorded). Some clones in this sample may be carry-over from other donors' samples.

The sample holds a few counts of this clonotype. V and J are TRBV5-1 and TRBJ2-3; D may be TRBD1 or TRBD2 (5 bases each). The CDR3 loop spans 14 amino acids. With 3 bases removed from V and 4 bases from J, the gap between germline ends came to 12 bases. The germline V gene has CDR1 SGHRS and CDR2 YFSETQ. CDR3 bases: TGCGCCAGCAGCTGGGTCGGGGCCCCAGATACGCAGTATTTT. It translates to CASSWVGAPDTQYF.

The rearrangement links TRBV18 to TRBJ1-1; a weak D match, TRBD1 (6 bases). Trimming shortened V by 3 bases and J by 0 bases, and 14 bases separated the two germline ends. Germline-derived CDR1 and CDR2 are KGHSH and LQKENI. CDR3 length: 16 amino acids. The CDR3 coding sequence is TGTGCCAGCTCACCGTATAGGACAGACATGAACACTGAAGCTTTCTTT. Amino acid sequence: CASSPYRTDMNTEAFF.

In this sample, this clonotype turned up a few times. The V and J genes are TRBV5-4 and TRBJ1-2; D remains ambiguous. This CDR3 has 16 amino acids. V shed 0 bases and J shed 0 bases, with 12 bases lying between them. CDR1 is SGHNT, CDR2 YYREEE, per germline (reference sequence). The CDR3 sequence: CASSLDSEYPNYGYTF. The CDR3 DNA reads as TGTGCCAGCAGCTTGGACAGCGAGTACCCTAACTATGGCTACACCTTC.

V is TRBV2 and J is TRBJ1-4, with 7 nucleotides matching TRBD1. J lost 3 bases, V lost 0 bases, and 1 base had no gene match. Germline CDR1 SNHLY, CDR2 FYNNEI. The CDR3 spans 15 residues. The CDR3 reads CASSEATGANEKLFF. The CDR3 bases are TGTGCCAGCAGTGAAGCTACAGGGGCTAATGAAAAACTGTTTTTT.

In regard to this clonotype: At one boundary the junction diverges from the germline segment, which might be a read error. The J gene is TRBJ2-3, the V gene TRBV28, with D maybe TRBD1 (5 bases). CDR3 length equals 14 residues. Germline lookup yields CDR1 MDHEN and CDR2 SYDVKM. The CDR3 coding sequence is TGTGCCAGCAGTTCGGAGCTGGGCACAGGTACGCAGTATTTT. Protein product: CASSSELGTGTQYF.

There are a few counts of this clonotype. The CDR3 DNA reads as TGTGCCAGCAGGACCCAGGGACCGGGGAATTCACCCCTCCACTTT. Translation gives CASRTQGPGNSPLHF. The gene calls are TRBV28 and TRBJ1-6; maybe TRBD1 (5 bases). Germline loops: CDR1 MDHEN, CDR2 SYDVKM. This CDR3 has 15 residues. The ends were cut back, 6 bases at V and 7 bases at J, with 16 bases in the middle. The whole variable domain, filled in from reference TRBV28 and TRBJ1-6, reads DVKVTQSSRYLVKRTGEKVFLECVQDMDHENMFWYRQDPGLGLRLIYFSYDVKMKEKGDIPEGYSVSREKKERFSLILESASTNQTSMYLCASRTQGPGNSPLHFGNGTRLTVT.

About this clonotype itself: A read error is possible here, since a much larger clone lies one base away. The gene calls are TRBV7-9 and TRBJ1-2; 7 nucleotides align to TRBD1. The CDR3 consists of 14 residues. Germline CDR1 and CDR2: SEHNR and FQNEAQ (reference sequence). The CDR3 spells CASSPGQVAYGFTF. The CDR3 DNA sequence: TGTGCCAGCAGCCCTGGACAGGTTGCCTATGGCTTCACCTTC.

A remark on this clonotype: The junction shows a germline mismatch at one end, possibly a read error. The V gene is TRBV7-2, the J gene TRBJ2-7; D is possibly TRBD1 or TRBD2 (5 bases each). Germline assignment: CDR1 SGHTA and CDR2 FQGNSA. This CDR3 has 12 residues. CDR3: CASSFGGYEKYF. As DNA, the CDR3 is TGTGCCAGCAGCTTTGGGGGTTACGAGAAGTACTTC.

This clonotype was picked up a small number of times. The J gene is TRBJ1-4, the V gene TRBV6-5; D ambiguous. The germline CDR1 and CDR2 sequences are MNHEY and SVGAGI. The CDR3 covers 13 residues. V lost 9 bases and J lost 0, with 8 bases in between. Here the CDR3 reads CASTAATNEKLFF. DNA of the CDR3: TGTGCCAGTACAGCAGCAACTAATGAAAAACTGTTTTTT.

The chain couples TRBV5-1 to TRBJ2-1, with 7 positions matching TRBD1. The V segment lost 2 bases and the J segment 2 bases; nucleotides outside the gene matches: 1. Germline CDR1 SGHRS, CDR2 YFSETQ. The CDR3 extends over 14 amino acids. CDR3 in DNA: TGCGCCAGCAGCTTACAGGGGACCTACAATGAGCAGTTCTTC. This translates into CASSLQGTYNEQFF.

This clonotype occurred many times. The chain employs TRBV6-2 or TRBV6-3 and TRBJ2-5; D gene uncertain. Germline lookup yields CDR1 MNHEY and CDR2 SVGEGT. The CDR3 contains 12 residues. V lost 4 bases, J lost 4 bases, and 7 bases lay in between. The CDR3 coding sequence is TGTGCCAGCAGTTCAAGACCAGAGACCCAGTACTTC. Amino acids: CASSSRPETQYF.

On this clonotype itself: A read error may produce the germline difference seen at one junction end. The chain recombines TRBV27 with TRBJ2-2, with D possibly being TRBD2 (6 bases). This CDR3 spans 11 amino acids. Germline assignment: CDR1 MNHEY and CDR2 SMNVEV (reference sequence). The CDR3 sequence is CASSLSGVLFF. DNA for the CDR3: TGTGCCAGCAGTCTCTCGGGGGTGCTGTTTTTT.

The rearrangement joins TRBV29-1 to TRBJ1-1, with D unclear. CDR1 SQVTM and CDR2 ANQGSEA come from the germline V gene. The CDR3 is 12 residues long. Trimming shortened V by 4 bases and J by 0 bases, and 6 bases separated the two germline ends. CDR3 nucleotides: TGCAGCGTTGCCCGGATGAACACTGAAGCTTTCTTT. As protein: CSVARMNTEAFF.

This clonotype was seen many times. The V and J genes are TRBV7-9 and TRBJ1-1; 7 nucleotides agree with TRBD1. The CDR3 extends over 14 amino acids. Per germline, CDR1 SEHNR and CDR2 FQNEAQ (reference sequence). J lost 2 bases, V lost 5 bases, and 5 bases had no gene match. For the CDR3, the DNA is TGTGCCAGCAGCACGGGGACAGTCAACACTGAAGCTTTCTTT. Translation: CASSTGTVNTEAFF.